The rows below give T cell receptor beta chains drawn from one sample of a study of T cells after yellow fever vaccination. TCRdb reprocessed the 5' RACE reads via MiXCR and lists one record per CDR3 protein. This sample has fewer than 500,000 distinct CDR3 sequences; approximately 19% occur once, and the top ten carry roughly a sixth. The source material was PBMCs, sampled before the yellow fever booster vaccination. These receptors all stem from a man younger than 30 who received the YFV17D yellow fever vaccine. CDR3s include the opening cysteine and the closing phenylalanine or tryptophan. The D gene is left open where the match is weak. Clone size is given for some rows only: seen once, a few or many times, or a class if the clone is expanded.

j_gene: TRBJ2-7; d_gene: NA; v_gene: TRBV12-3/TRBV12-4; abundance: few; CDR3aa: CASSPRFDEQYF; CDR3nt: TGTGCCAGCAGTCCCCGTTTCGACGAGCAGTACTTC
j_gene: TRBJ2-1; d_gene: NA; v_gene: TRBV6-2/TRBV6-3; abundance: NA; CDR3aa: CATAGLDYNEQFF; CDR3nt: TGTGCCACCGCCGGATTGGACTACAATGAGCAGTTCTTC
j_gene: TRBJ2-7; d_gene: NA; v_gene: TRBV3-1; abundance: few; CDR3aa: CASSLSRSTAYEQYF; CDR3nt: TGTGCCAGCAGCCTCAGTAGGTCCACTGCTTACGAGCAGTACTTC
j_gene: TRBJ2-5; d_gene: TRBD2; v_gene: TRBV7-2; abundance: NA; CDR3aa: CASSLGVASGGHGETQYF; CDR3nt: TGTGCCAGCAGCTTAGGAGTGGCTAGCGGGGGCCACGGGGAGACCCAGTACTTC
j_gene: TRBJ2-2; d_gene: TRBD1; v_gene: TRBV20-1; abundance: few; CDR3aa: CSARDRDRGRGGELFF; CDR3nt: TGCAGTGCTAGAGATAGGGACAGGGGGCGCGGCGGGGAGCTGTTTTTT
j_gene: TRBJ2-5; d_gene: NA; v_gene: TRBV5-1; abundance: NA; CDR3aa: CASSLGAGVETQYF; CDR3nt: TGCGCCAGCAGCTTGGGAGCAGGCGTCGAGACCCAGTACTTC
j_gene: TRBJ2-7; d_gene: NA; v_gene: TRBV30; abundance: NA; CDR3aa: CAWGDGLLYEQYF; CDR3nt: TGTGCCTGGGGGGACGGCCTCCTCTACGAGCAGTACTTC
j_gene: TRBJ2-1; d_gene: NA; v_gene: TRBV11-1; abundance: few; CDR3aa: CASSLAGAARGSFF; CDR3nt: TGTGCCAGCAGCTTAGCGGGTGCGGCCAGGGGTTCGTTCTTC
j_gene: TRBJ1-5; d_gene: NA; v_gene: TRBV18; abundance: NA; CDR3aa: CASSPGFRDQPQHF; CDR3nt: TGTGCCAGCTCACCAGGGTTTAGGGATCAGCCCCAGCATTTT
j_gene: TRBJ2-5; d_gene: NA; v_gene: TRBV4-2; abundance: few; CDR3aa: CASSQDLIAETQYF; CDR3nt: TGTGCCAGCAGCCAAGATCTTATAGCGGAGACCCAGTACTTC
j_gene: TRBJ2-5; d_gene: NA; v_gene: TRBV5-1; abundance: many; CDR3aa: CASSSPRAAQETQYF; CDR3nt: TGCGCCAGCAGCAGCCCCAGGGCGGCTCAAGAGACCCAGTACTTC
j_gene: TRBJ2-3; d_gene: TRBD2; v_gene: TRBV18; abundance: many; CDR3aa: CASSPLRGGSTDTQYF; CDR3nt: TGTGCCAGCTCACCACTGCGGGGGGGTTCCACAGATACGCAGTATTTT
j_gene: TRBJ1-3; d_gene: NA; v_gene: TRBV6-5; abundance: NA; CDR3aa: CASSYSGRIFSGNTIYF; CDR3nt: TGTGCCAGCAGTTACTCGGGTAGGATCTTCTCTGGAAACACCATATATTTT
j_gene: TRBJ2-1; d_gene: NA; v_gene: TRBV24-1; abundance: few; CDR3aa: CATSDGHSNEQFF; CDR3nt: TGTGCCACCAGTGATGGACATTCCAATGAGCAGTTCTTC
j_gene: TRBJ2-7; d_gene: TRBD1; v_gene: TRBV20-1; abundance: NA; CDR3aa: CSVPGQGLYEQYF; CDR3nt: TGCAGTGTACCGGGACAGGGGCTCTACGAGCAGTACTTC
j_gene: TRBJ2-3; d_gene: TRBD2; v_gene: TRBV20-1; abundance: many; CDR3aa: CSARVELAATDTQYF; CDR3nt: TGCAGTGCTAGAGTGGAACTAGCGGCCACAGATACGCAGTATTTT
j_gene: TRBJ1-4; d_gene: NA; v_gene: TRBV7-2; abundance: many; CDR3aa: CASRLNEKLFF; CDR3nt: TGTGCCAGCAGACTTAATGAAAAACTGTTTTTT
j_gene: TRBJ2-1; d_gene: NA; v_gene: TRBV11-2; abundance: few; CDR3aa: CASSSPGGGLINEQFF; CDR3nt: TGTGCCAGCAGCTCACCTGGGGGGGGCCTAATAAATGAGCAGTTCTTC
j_gene: TRBJ2-5; d_gene: TRBD2; v_gene: TRBV7-8; abundance: NA; CDR3aa: CASSLVAGIETQYF; CDR3nt: TGTGCCAGCAGCTTAGTAGCGGGAATAGAGACCCAGTACTTC
j_gene: TRBJ1-3; d_gene: NA; v_gene: TRBV7-2; abundance: NA; CDR3aa: CASAAGRGNTIYF; CDR3nt: TGTGCCAGCGCTGCGGGAAGGGGAAACACCATATATTTT
j_gene: TRBJ1-1; d_gene: NA; v_gene: TRBV29-1; abundance: few; CDR3aa: CSGSAGPGTEAFF; CDR3nt: TGCAGCGGTTCGGCGGGTCCTGGTACTGAAGCTTTCTTT
j_gene: TRBJ2-1; d_gene: TRBD2; v_gene: TRBV4-1; abundance: NA; CDR3aa: CASSQVERGRYNEQFF; CDR3nt: TGCGCCAGCAGCCAAGTGGAGCGGGGGAGGTACAATGAGCAGTTCTTC
j_gene: TRBJ2-7; d_gene: NA; v_gene: TRBV27; abundance: few; CDR3aa: CASSSRGRQYEQYF; CDR3nt: TGTGCCAGCAGCTCCCGCGGTCGCCAATACGAGCAGTACTTC
j_gene: TRBJ2-7; d_gene: NA; v_gene: TRBV25-1; abundance: NA; CDR3aa: CASSELWGGPASSYEQYF; CDR3nt: TGTGCCAGCAGTGAATTGTGGGGGGGGCCCGCTAGCTCCTACGAGCAGTACTTC
j_gene: TRBJ2-3; d_gene: TRBD1; v_gene: TRBV5-6; abundance: NA; CDR3aa: CASTDRVVTDTQYF; CDR3nt: TGTGCCAGCACGGACAGGGTGGTCACAGATACGCAGTATTTT
j_gene: TRBJ2-2; d_gene: TRBD2; v_gene: TRBV18; abundance: NA; CDR3aa: CASSGTSGRTGELFF; CDR3nt: TGTGCCAGCTCAGGGACTAGCGGACGAACCGGGGAGCTGTTTTTT
j_gene: TRBJ2-5; d_gene: TRBD1; v_gene: TRBV7-2; abundance: few; CDR3aa: CASSLWTGAETQYF; CDR3nt: TGTGCCAGCAGCTTGTGGACAGGCGCAGAGACCCAGTACTTC
j_gene: TRBJ2-2; d_gene: NA; v_gene: TRBV23-1; abundance: NA; CDR3aa: CASSHPLGGRWTGELFF; CDR3nt: TGCGCCAGCAGTCACCCGCTCGGGGGGCGGTGGACCGGGGAGCTGTTTTTT
j_gene: TRBJ2-3; d_gene: NA; v_gene: TRBV20-1; abundance: NA; CDR3aa: CSARDSSGGGPGDTQYF; CDR3nt: TGCAGTGCTAGAGATTCGTCCGGGGGCGGCCCGGGAGATACGCAGTATTTT
j_gene: TRBJ1-1; d_gene: NA; v_gene: TRBV12-3/TRBV12-4; abundance: NA; CDR3aa: CASSFFGGRDGEAFF; CDR3nt: TGTGCCAGCAGCTTTTTCGGAGGCAGGGACGGTGAAGCTTTCTTT